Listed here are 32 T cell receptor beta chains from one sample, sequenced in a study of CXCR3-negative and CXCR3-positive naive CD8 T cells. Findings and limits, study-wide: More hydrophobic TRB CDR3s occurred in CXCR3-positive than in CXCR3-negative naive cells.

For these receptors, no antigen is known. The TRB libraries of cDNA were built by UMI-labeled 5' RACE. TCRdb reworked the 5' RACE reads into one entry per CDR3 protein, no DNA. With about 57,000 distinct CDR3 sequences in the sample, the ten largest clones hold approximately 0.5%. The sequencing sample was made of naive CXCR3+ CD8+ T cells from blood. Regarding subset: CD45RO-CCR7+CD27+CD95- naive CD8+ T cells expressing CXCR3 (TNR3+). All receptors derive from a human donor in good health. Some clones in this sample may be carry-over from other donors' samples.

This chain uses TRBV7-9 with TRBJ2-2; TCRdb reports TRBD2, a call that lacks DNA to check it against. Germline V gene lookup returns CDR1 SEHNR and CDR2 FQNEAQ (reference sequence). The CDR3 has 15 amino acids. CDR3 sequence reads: CASSLVGLNTGELFF.

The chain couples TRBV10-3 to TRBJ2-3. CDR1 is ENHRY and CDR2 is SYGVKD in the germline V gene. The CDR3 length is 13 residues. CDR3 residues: CAISEVSADTQYF.

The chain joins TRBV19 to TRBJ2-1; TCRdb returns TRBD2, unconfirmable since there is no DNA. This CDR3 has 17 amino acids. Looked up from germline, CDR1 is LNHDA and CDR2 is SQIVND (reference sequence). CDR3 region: CASSTEGLAGVLDEQFF.

This CDR3 is CATSPGQDSTNEKLFF. The chain carries TRBV15 and TRBJ1-4; the TCRdb call, TRBD1, lacks DNA for checking. Germline V gene lookup returns CDR1 LNHNV and CDR2 YYDKDF (reference sequence). CDR3 length: 16 residues.

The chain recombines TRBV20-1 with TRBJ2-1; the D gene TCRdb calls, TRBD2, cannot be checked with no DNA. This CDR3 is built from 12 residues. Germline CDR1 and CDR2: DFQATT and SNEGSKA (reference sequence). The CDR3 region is CSPGRRHNEQFF.

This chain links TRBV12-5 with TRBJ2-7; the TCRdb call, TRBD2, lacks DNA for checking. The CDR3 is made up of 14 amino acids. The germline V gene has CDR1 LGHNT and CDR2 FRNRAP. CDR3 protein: CASGLGLGSGEQYF.

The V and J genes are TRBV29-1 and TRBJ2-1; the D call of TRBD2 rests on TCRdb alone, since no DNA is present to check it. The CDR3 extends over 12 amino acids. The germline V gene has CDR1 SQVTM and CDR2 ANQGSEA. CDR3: CSVDSGGREQFF.

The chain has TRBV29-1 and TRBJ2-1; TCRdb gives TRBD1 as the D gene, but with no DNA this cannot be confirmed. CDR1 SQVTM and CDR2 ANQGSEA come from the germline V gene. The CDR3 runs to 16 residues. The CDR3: CSVGDRVPYLNNEQFF.

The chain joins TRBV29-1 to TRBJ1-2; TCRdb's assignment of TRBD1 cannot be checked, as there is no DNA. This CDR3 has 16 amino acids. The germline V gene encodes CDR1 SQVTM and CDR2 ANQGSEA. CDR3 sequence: CSVPGQGAYSNYGYTF.

CDR3 residues: CASSQDAPGGPGELFF. V usage is TRBV4-3 and J usage is TRBJ2-2; checking the TCRdb D call of TRBD1 is not possible without DNA. Germline values: CDR1 LGHNA, CDR2 YSLEER. The CDR3 loop spans 16 amino acids.

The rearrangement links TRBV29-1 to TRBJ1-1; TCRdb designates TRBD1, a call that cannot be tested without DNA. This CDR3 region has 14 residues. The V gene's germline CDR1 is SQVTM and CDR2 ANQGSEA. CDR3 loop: CSVETGLMNTEAFF.

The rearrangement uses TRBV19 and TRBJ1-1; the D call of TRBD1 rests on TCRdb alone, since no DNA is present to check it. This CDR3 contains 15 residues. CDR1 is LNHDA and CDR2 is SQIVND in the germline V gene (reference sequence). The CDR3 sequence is CASSFSSVGRGEAFF.

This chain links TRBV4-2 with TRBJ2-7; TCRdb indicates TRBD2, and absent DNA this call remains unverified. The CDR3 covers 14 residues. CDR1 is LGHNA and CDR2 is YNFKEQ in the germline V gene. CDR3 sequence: CASSLSGISDEQYF.

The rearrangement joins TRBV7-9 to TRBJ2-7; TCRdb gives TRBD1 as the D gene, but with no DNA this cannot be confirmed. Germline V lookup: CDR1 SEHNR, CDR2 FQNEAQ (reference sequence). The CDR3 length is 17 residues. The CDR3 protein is CASSPGTRDRQLYEQYF.

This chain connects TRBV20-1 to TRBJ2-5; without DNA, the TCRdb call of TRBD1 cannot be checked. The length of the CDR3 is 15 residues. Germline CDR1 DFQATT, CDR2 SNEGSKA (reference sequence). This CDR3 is CSARDEGQDWETQYF.

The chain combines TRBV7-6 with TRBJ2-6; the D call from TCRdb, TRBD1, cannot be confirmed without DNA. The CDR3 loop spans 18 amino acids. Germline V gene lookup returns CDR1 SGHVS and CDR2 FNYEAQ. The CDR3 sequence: CASSLVPPDRAGANVLTF.

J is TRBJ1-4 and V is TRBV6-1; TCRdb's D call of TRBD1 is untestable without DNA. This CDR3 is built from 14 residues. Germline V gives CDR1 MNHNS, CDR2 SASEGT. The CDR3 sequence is CASVTWAVQEKLFF.

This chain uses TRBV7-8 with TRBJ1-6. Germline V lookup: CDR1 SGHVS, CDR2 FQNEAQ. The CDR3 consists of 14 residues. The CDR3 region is CASSQQSGNSPLHF.

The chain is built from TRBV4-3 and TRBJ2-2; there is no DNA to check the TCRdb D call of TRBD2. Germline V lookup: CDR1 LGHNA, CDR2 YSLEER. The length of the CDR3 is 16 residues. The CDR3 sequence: CASSQDSKGLTGELFF.

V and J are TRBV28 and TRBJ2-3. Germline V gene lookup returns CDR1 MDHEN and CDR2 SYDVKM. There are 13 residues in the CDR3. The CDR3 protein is CASSLTVGDTQYF.

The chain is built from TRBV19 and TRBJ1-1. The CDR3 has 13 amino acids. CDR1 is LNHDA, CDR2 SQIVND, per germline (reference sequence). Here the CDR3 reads CASSDGWDTEAFF.

CDR3 sequence reads: CASSARTDTGELFF. The rearrangement joins TRBV9 to TRBJ2-2. This CDR3 region has 14 residues. CDR1 and CDR2 from the germline V gene are SGDLS and YYNGEE.

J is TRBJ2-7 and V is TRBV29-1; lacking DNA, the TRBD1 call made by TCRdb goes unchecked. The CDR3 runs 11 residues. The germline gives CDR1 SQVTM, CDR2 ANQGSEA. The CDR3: CSVQGGYEQYF.

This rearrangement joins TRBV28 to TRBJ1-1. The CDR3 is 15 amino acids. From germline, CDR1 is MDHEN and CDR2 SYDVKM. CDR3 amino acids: CASSWGSESDTEAFF. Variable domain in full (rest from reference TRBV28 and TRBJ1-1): DVKVTQSSRYLVKRTGEKVFLECVQDMDHENMFWYRQDPGLGLRLIYFSYDVKMKEKGDIPEGYSVSREKKERFSLILESASTNQTSMYLCASSWGSESDTEAFFGQGTRLTVV.

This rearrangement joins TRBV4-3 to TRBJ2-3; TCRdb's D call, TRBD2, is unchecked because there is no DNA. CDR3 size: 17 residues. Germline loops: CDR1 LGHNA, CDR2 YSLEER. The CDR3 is CASSQRGLAGGLDTQYF.

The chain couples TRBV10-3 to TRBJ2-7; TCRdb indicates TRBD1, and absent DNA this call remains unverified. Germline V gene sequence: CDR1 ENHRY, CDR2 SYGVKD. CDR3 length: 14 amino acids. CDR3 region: CAISEENRVHERYF.

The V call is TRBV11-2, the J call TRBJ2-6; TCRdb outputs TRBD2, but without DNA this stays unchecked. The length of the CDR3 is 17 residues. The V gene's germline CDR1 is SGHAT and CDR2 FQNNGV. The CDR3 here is CASSYSGGPSGANVLTF.

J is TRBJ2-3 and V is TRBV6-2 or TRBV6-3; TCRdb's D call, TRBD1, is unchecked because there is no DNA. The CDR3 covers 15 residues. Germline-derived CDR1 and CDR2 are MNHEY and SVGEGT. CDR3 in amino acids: CASSYAGGGSDTQYF.

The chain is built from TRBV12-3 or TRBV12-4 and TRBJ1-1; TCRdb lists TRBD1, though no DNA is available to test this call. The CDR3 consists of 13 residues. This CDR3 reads CASSLLQGAYAFF.

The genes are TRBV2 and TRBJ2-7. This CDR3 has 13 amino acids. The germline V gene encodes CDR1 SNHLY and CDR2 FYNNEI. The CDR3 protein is CASSPTDFYEQYF.

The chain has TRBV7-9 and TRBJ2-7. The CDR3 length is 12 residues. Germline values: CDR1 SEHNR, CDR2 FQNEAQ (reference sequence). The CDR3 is CASSLGLLEQYF.

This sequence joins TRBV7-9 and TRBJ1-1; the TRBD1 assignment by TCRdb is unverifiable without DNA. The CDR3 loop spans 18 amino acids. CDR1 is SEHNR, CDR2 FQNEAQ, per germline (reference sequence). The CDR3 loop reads CASSFPPRLIGRNTEAFF.